Listed below are T cell receptor beta chains from one sample, sequenced in a study of metastatic and nonmetastatic thyroid tumors. Using MiXCR, TCRdb reanalyzed the PCR reads. The sample shows about 9,100 clones, roughly a fifth of them seen only once. Specimen: adjacent normal tissue. The receptor set was obtained from a female donor with papillary thyroid cancer or a benign thyroid nodule (not recorded which). Some clones in this sample may be carry-over from other donors' samples. CDR3s include the opening cysteine and the closing phenylalanine or tryptophan. D genes are given only for firm matches. Some rows have no size entry. The others give once, few or many, or a class for an expanded clone.

d_call j_call clone_size v_call cdr3_nt cdr3_aa
- TRBJ2-5 - TRBV12-3/TRBV12-4 TGTGCCAGCAGTCTTAACAGATACCAGTACTTC CASSLNRYQYF
- TRBJ1-1 many TRBV9 TGTGCCAGCAGCCCACGGATGAACACTGAAGCTTTCTTT CASSPRMNTEAFF
- TRBJ1-2 medium-sized TRBV6-1 TGTGCCAGCAGTGAAGCGCCGGGGGGAGAGAACTATGGCTACACCTTC CASSEAPGGENYGYTF
TRBD1 TRBJ2-7 many TRBV20-1 TGCAGTGCTAGGAGGGACAGGGTCTACGAGCAGTACTTC CSARRDRVYEQYF
- TRBJ1-2 - TRBV6-1 TGTGCCAGCGGACCTGGACCGAACTATGGCTACACCTTC CASGPGPNYGYTF
- TRBJ1-2 medium-sized TRBV6-2/TRBV6-3 TGTGCCAGCAGTTTTTACACCGACCATAGCTACACCTTC CASSFYTDHSYTF
TRBD2 TRBJ2-2 many TRBV11-1 TGTGCCAGCAGCCCTCCTAGCGGGGGGTTCACCGGGGAGCTGTTTTTT CASSPPSGGFTGELFF
TRBD2 TRBJ2-2 many TRBV10-2 TGCGCCACCAGACTAGCGGGATACACCGGGGAGCTGTTTTTT CATRLAGYTGELFF
TRBD2 TRBJ2-1 medium-sized TRBV10-2 TGCGCCAGCAGGCTAGCGGGGGGGCCTGGGGAGCAGTTCTTC CASRLAGGPGEQFF
- TRBJ2-4 many TRBV19 TGTGCCAGTAGTATTGACCGGCACCTTCAGTACTTC CASSIDRHLQYF
- TRBJ1-2 medium-sized TRBV19 TGTGCCAGTAGTGTTGGAACCAACTATGGCTACACCTTC CASSVGTNYGYTF
- TRBJ1-1 many TRBV6-1 TGTGCCAGCAGTTCGGGTAGGGGAGTGAACACTGAAGCTTTCTTT CASSSGRGVNTEAFF
TRBD1 TRBJ2-3 few TRBV27 TGTGCCAGCAGTTACCGGACAGGACCGGGCTCAGATACGCAGTATTTT CASSYRTGPGSDTQYF
- TRBJ2-1 - TRBV9 TGTGCCAGCAGCGACACCAGAGGGCATGAGCAGTTCTTC CASSDTRGHEQFF
- TRBJ2-3 medium-sized TRBV27 TGTGCCAGCGGGTGGGATACGCAGTATTTT CASGWDTQYF
- TRBJ2-1 - TRBV6-4 TGTGCCAGCAGCCCTGAGAGGTTTGGGTTAGTCAATGAGCAGTTCTTC CASSPERFGLVNEQFF
- TRBJ1-2 many TRBV5-4 TGTGCCAGCAGCAGCTTCAGGGACCGGGACTCCTATGGCTACACCTTC CASSSFRDRDSYGYTF
TRBD1 TRBJ1-2 medium-sized TRBV7-9 TGTGCCAGCAGCTACGGACAGGGGGCGCCCTCTGGCTACACCTTC CASSYGQGAPSGYTF
- TRBJ2-2 - TRBV19 - CASTSDRRETGELFF
TRBD2 TRBJ2-7 medium-sized TRBV7-2 TGTGCCAGCAGCTTACTAGCGGGCGAGCAGTACTTC CASSLLAGEQYF
- TRBJ2-5 many TRBV25-1 TGTGCCAGCAGTGCACAAGAGACCCAGTACTTC CASSAQETQYF
- TRBJ1-3 medium-sized TRBV12-3/TRBV12-4 TGTGCCAGCAGTGTGACACCCCGTGGAAACACCATATATTTT CASSVTPRGNTIYF